The T cell receptor (beta chain) under discussion was sequenced for a study of CD8+ T cells in alopecia areata. Study-level information: For 6 to 18 months, tofacitinib was taken, and 6 months off drug followed.

This sample's treatment: oral pan-JAK inhibitor, 5-10 mg twice daily. RNA extraction was followed by reverse transcription into cDNA, which acted as the sequencing template. The assay was immunoSEQ multiplex PCR, and TCRdb's table has in-frame clones only and misses some. There are roughly 190,000 clones in the sample; about 60% occur only once, and about 3% lies in the top ten. The material was CD4+ T cells sorted from blood, obtained at week 4, from a patient treated with tofacitinib. This TCR was sampled from a human donor with alopecia areata.

The CDR3 sequence: CASSSFSGEETQYF. CDR3 nucleotide sequence: TGCGCCAGCAGCTCCTTTAGCGGGGAAGAGACCCAGTACTTC. The rearrangement links TRBV5-1 to TRBJ2-5; 8 bases match TRBD2. This CDR3 is 14 amino acids long. Losses at the gene ends were 3 bases for V and 3 bases for J; bases not matched to a gene: 4. Per the germline V gene, CDR1 is SGHRS and CDR2 is YFSETQ.